These 23 T cell receptor beta chains originate from one sample sequenced in a study of T cell responses to AZD1222 COVID-19 vaccine. Sequencing used immunoSEQ multiplex PCR; TCRdb keeps in-frame clones, though not all of them. The sample holds approximately 150,000 clones, 90% seen once. Specimen: peripheral blood, collected on day 0 of AZD1222 vaccination. These receptors originate from an adult in good health.

V is TRBV7-2 and J is TRBJ2-6; D uncertain. Germline loops: CDR1 SGHTA, CDR2 FQGNSA. Trimming left V 1 base short and J 0 bases short, with 7 bases between. The CDR3 totals 16 residues. The CDR3 protein is CASSLEGSSGANVLTF. The CDR3 bases are TGTGCCAGCAGCTTAGAAGGGTCCTCTGGGGCCAACGTCCTGACTTTC.

The CDR3, as DNA: TGTGCCAGCAGCCCCGGACAGTGGGACGTAGATACGCAGTATTTT. It is translated as CASSPGQWDVDTQYF. The genes are TRBV6-6 and TRBJ2-3; D may be TRBD1 (6 bases). CDR3 length: 15 amino acids. Trimming pared 6 bases from V and 5 bases from J, leaving 18 bases between. CDR1 MNHNY and CDR2 SVGAGI come from the germline V gene (reference sequence).

The rearrangement uses TRBV18 and TRBJ2-1; 13 nucleotides match TRBD2. Per germline, CDR1 KGHSH and CDR2 LQKENI. CDR3 length: 15 amino acids. V gave up 4 bases and J gave up 8 bases; unmatched junction bases: 5. CDR3 sequence reads: CASSRTSGGGDEQFF. The DNA for the CDR3 is TGTGCCAGCTCACGGACTAGCGGGGGCGGGGATGAGCAGTTCTTC.

The chain carries TRBV7-9 and TRBJ2-3; 7 bases are shared with TRBD1. From germline, CDR1 is SEHNR and CDR2 FQNEAQ (reference sequence). The V segment lost 7 bases and the J segment 10 bases; nucleotides outside the gene matches: 17. CDR3 size: 15 residues. CDR3 in DNA: TGTGCCAGCATCCCTCCGGGACAGACTATACAGGCGCAGTATTTT. This codes for CASIPPGQTIQAQYF.

V is TRBV3-1 (or the pseudogene TRBV3-2) and J is TRBJ2-7, with 10 nucleotides matching TRBD1. Trimming took 0 bases from V and 7 from J; bases not matched to a gene: 15. The germline CDR1 and CDR2 sequences are LGHDT and YNNKEL (reference sequence). The CDR3 spans 18 residues. As DNA, the CDR3 is TGTGCCAGCAGCCAAGAACGGGACAGGGGCCCCGGGGCTGATGAGCAGTACTTC. This sequence encodes CASSQERDRGPGADEQYF.

CDR3 bases: TGCGCCAGCAGTCAAGCCCGATTTGTGGGCCCTGGGGCCAACGTCCTGACTTTC. Translated: CASSQARFVGPGANVLTF. The rearrangement uses TRBV23-1 and TRBJ2-6; D unclear. TRBV23-1 is assigned to the ORF class and has an uncertain function. The CDR3 runs to 18 residues. V lost 2 bases to trimming and J lost 2 bases, with 16 bases between them.

In this sample, this clone turned up once. The chain combines TRBV7-9 with TRBJ2-7; the D gene is possibly TRBD2 (5 bases). The CDR3 spans 12 residues. V was trimmed by 4 bases and J by 3 bases, leaving 7 bases between them. CDR1 is SEHNR, CDR2 FQNEAQ, per germline (reference sequence). The chain's CDR3 is CASSSRGYEQYF. CDR3 in DNA: TGTGCCAGCAGCTCACGGGGCTACGAGCAGTACTTC.

The chain has TRBV27 and TRBJ2-5; 10 bases map to TRBD1. CDR1 and CDR2 (germline): MNHEY, SMNVEV (reference sequence). The CDR3 is made up of 15 amino acids. V gave up 7 bases and J gave up 5 bases; unmatched junction bases: 10. The CDR3 loop reads CASKFGQGVRETQYF. The CDR3 nucleotides are TGTGCCAGCAAATTTGGACAGGGGGTCAGGGAGACCCAGTACTTC.

The genes are TRBV29-1 and TRBJ2-5; 11 positions match TRBD2. CDR3 length equals 12 residues. The V gene's germline CDR1 is SQVTM and CDR2 ANQGSEA. V lost 6 bases, J lost 5 bases, and 2 bases stayed unmatched. DNA for the CDR3: TGCAGCGTGGGGACTAGCGGTGAGACCCAGTACTTC. It is translated as CSVGTSGETQYF.

The chain joins TRBV2 to TRBJ2-3; 9 bases are shared with TRBD1. The germline gives CDR1 SNHLY, CDR2 FYNNEI. This CDR3 region has 15 residues. V was clipped by 1 base and J by 6 bases; unmatched bases: 5. The CDR3 is CASSEVGQGSDTQYF. In DNA, the CDR3 is TGTGCCAGCAGTGAAGTTGGACAGGGGAGCGATACGCAGTATTTT. Combining the CDR3 with reference TRBV2 and TRBJ2-3 gives the whole variable domain EPEVTQTPSHQVTQMGQEVILRCVPISNHLYFYWYRQILGQKVEFLVSFYNNEISEKSEIFDDQFSVERPDGSNFTLKIRSTKLEDSAMYFCASSEVGQGSDTQYFGPGTRLTVL.

The chain carries TRBV4-2 and TRBJ1-1; D uncertain. Deletions cut 1 base from V and 0 bases from J, with 9 bases between. Germline V gene sequence: CDR1 LGHNA, CDR2 YNFKEQ. This CDR3 comprises 15 residues. The CDR3 loop is CASSQAELMNTEAFF. The CDR3, as DNA: TGTGCCAGCAGCCAAGCGGAGTTAATGAACACTGAAGCTTTCTTT.

This chain links TRBV7-8 with TRBJ1-1; D perhaps matches TRBD1 (6 bases). Germline V CDR1 and CDR2: SGHVS, FQNEAQ. Deletions cut 5 bases from V and 0 bases from J, with 19 bases between. The CDR3 covers 17 residues. CDR3 in amino acids: CASSSDRFFPLNTEAFF. The CDR3 DNA follows: TGTGCCAGCAGCAGCGACAGGTTTTTTCCCTTGAACACTGAAGCTTTCTTT.

This chain links TRBV3-1 (or the pseudogene TRBV3-2) with TRBJ2-7; TRBD1 agrees at 10 bases. J was trimmed by 12 bases and V by 1 base; bases with no gene match: 6. The germline V gene encodes CDR1 LGHDT and CDR2 YNNKEL (reference sequence). The CDR3 has 13 amino acids. The DNA of the CDR3 is TGTGCCAGCAGCCAAGGTGGGACAGGGGTTCGGTACTTC. Its translation is CASSQGGTGVRYF.

At least ten counts were recorded for this clone. The chain combines TRBV23-1 with TRBJ1-4, with D uncertain. Being an ORF, TRBV23-1 has a function that is uncertain. The V gene lost 1 base and the J gene lost 3 bases, with 12 bases spanning the gap. This CDR3 has 16 residues. The CDR3 coding sequence is TGCGCCAGCAGTCAATTGGGAGCAGCCGCTAATGAAAAACTGTTTTTT. Amino acid sequence: CASSQLGAAANEKLFF.

J is TRBJ1-2 and V is TRBV7-9; 9 bases fit TRBD1. There are 12 residues in the CDR3. J gave up 8 bases and V 5 bases, and 3 bases lay outside the gene matches. The germline gives CDR1 SEHNR, CDR2 FQNEAQ (reference sequence). The CDR3 here is CASSPTGGGYTF. CDR3 DNA sequence: TGTGCCAGCAGCCCGACAGGGGGAGGCTACACCTTC.

The rearrangement links TRBV30 to TRBJ1-3; TRBD1 might be the D (5 bases). Per the germline V gene, CDR1 is GTSNPN and CDR2 is SVGIG (reference sequence). V was pared by 2 bases and J by 0 bases, with 14 bases between. The CDR3 is 16 amino acids. The CDR3 bases are TGTGCCTGGAGTACAGGACGTACAGGCTCTGGAAACACCATATATTTT. Translating gives CAWSTGRTGSGNTIYF.

About this clone itself: The same CDR3 is also encoded by other DNA sequences in this sample. This rearrangement joins TRBV27 to TRBJ1-3, with D tentatively TRBD1 (5 bases). Per germline, CDR1 MNHEY and CDR2 SMNVEV (reference sequence). The ends were cut back, 5 bases at V and 3 bases at J, with 11 bases in the middle. The CDR3 extends over 14 amino acids. Here the CDR3 DNA reads TGTGCCAGCAGTCCGGGGACTGTTGGAAACACCATATATTTT. As protein: CASSPGTVGNTIYF.

The chain has TRBV6-5 and TRBJ2-6; possibly TRBD1 for D (5 bases). Germline-derived CDR1 and CDR2 are MNHEY and SVGAGI. V was cut by 1 base and J by 2 bases, with 9 bases left in between. The CDR3 runs to 16 residues. The CDR3 DNA reads as TGTGCCAGCAGTTACTTCAGGGCTGCTGGGGCCAACGTCCTGACTTTC. It is translated as CASSYFRAAGANVLTF.

This clone was found once. The chain has TRBV5-1 and TRBJ2-1, with 11 bases lining up with TRBD2. Germline V gene data show CDR1 as SGHRS and CDR2 as YFSETQ. After removal of 4 bases from V and 5 bases from J, the junction contained 8 bases not matched to a gene. The CDR3 consists of 16 residues. The CDR3 here is CASSRRLAGLNNEQFF. The CDR3 region has the DNA TGCGCCAGCAGCCGGCGACTAGCGGGGCTAAACAATGAGCAGTTCTTC.

The chain has TRBV12-5 and TRBJ2-7; no firm D call. The CDR3 is made up of 13 amino acids. V lost 3 bases, J lost 5 bases, and 11 bases lay in between. Germline CDR1 reads LGHNT; CDR2 reads FRNRAP. The CDR3 DNA sequence: TGTGCTAGTGGTTTCGAGGTTTTCCACGAGCAGTACTTC. Translation gives CASGFEVFHEQYF. Filled out from reference TRBV12-5 and TRBJ2-7, the complete variable domain reads DARVTQTPRHKVTEMGQEVTMRCQPILGHNTVFWYRQTMMQGLELLAYFRNRAPLDDSGMPKDRFSAEMPDATLATLKIQPSEPRDSAVYFCASGFEVFHEQYFGPGTRLTVT.

The V and J genes are TRBV5-1 and TRBJ2-5; perhaps TRBD1 as D (5 bases). Germline loops: CDR1 SGHRS, CDR2 YFSETQ. The length of the CDR3 is 13 residues. V lost 4 bases, J lost 4 bases, and 11 bases lay in between. The CDR3 protein is CASSIRVGETQYF. The DNA for the CDR3 is TGCGCCAGCAGCATCAGGGTAGGAGAGACCCAGTACTTC.

V and J are TRBV7-2 and TRBJ2-7; weak D call: TRBD1 (5 bases). Germline-derived CDR1 and CDR2 are SGHTA and FQGNSA. V was cut by 1 base and J by 4 bases, with 11 bases left in between. This CDR3 contains 14 residues. The chain's CDR3 is CASSLETERYEQYF. CDR3 coding DNA: TGTGCCAGCAGCTTAGAGACAGAAAGATACGAGCAGTACTTC.

This clone has just one count. This chain uses TRBV27 with TRBJ1-2; D unresolved. V was trimmed by 6 bases and J by 10 bases, leaving 15 bases between them. From germline, CDR1 is MNHEY and CDR2 SMNVEV (reference sequence). The CDR3 contains 12 residues. CDR3 nucleotides: TGTGCCAGCAGCACGGTCGGGAGAGCCTACACCTTC. It specifies CASSTVGRAYTF.